The clone carrying this TCR beta chain was recorded once. The antigen is unknown. This record belongs to a study of T cell responses to AZD1222 COVID-19 vaccine. Findings and limits, study-wide: Seropositive status at baseline applied to only a handful of AZD1222 recipients. Spike-specific TCR breadth and depth both grew after two AZD1222 doses. The study reported that nearly half of spike-specific TCRs target unmutated variant regions.

Profiled with immunoSEQ multiplex PCR; TCRdb holds only in-frame clones, not every one. This table holds around 35,000 clones, less than 90% found once. Germline CDR1 reads KGHSH; CDR2 reads LQKENI. The V end was cut by 4 bases, the J end by 3 bases, with 10 bases between. The CDR3 is made up of 13 amino acids. The sequenced sample was peripheral blood, obtained on day 0 of AZD1222 vaccination. V and J are TRBV18 and TRBJ2-7; D call uncertain. This TCR was recovered from an adult in good health. CDR3 protein: CASSRTTIYEQYF. As DNA, the CDR3 is TGTGCCAGCTCACGGACCACTATCTACGAGCAGTACTTC.